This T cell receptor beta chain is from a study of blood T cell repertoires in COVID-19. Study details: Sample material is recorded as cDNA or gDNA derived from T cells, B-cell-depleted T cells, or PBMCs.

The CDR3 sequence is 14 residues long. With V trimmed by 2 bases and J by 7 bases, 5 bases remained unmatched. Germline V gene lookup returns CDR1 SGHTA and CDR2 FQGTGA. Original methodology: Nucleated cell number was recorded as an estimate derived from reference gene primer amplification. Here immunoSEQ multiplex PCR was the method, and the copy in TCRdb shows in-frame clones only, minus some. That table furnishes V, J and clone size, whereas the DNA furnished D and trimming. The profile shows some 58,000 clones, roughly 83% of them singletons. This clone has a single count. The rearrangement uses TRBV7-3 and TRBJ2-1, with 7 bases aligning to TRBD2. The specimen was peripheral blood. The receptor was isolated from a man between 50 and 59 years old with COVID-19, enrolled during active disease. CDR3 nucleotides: TGTGCCAGCAGCTTAGGCGGGAGCGGAAATGAGCAGTTCTTC. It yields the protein CASSLGGSGNEQFF.